Below, 27 T cell receptor beta chains from the same sample are listed, as sequenced in a study of T cell responses to AZD1222 COVID-19 vaccine. The protocol was immunoSEQ multiplex PCR, while the TCRdb copy is restricted to in-frame clones and leaves out a portion. The data hold about 49,000 clones, with around four fifths observed a single time. Material: peripheral blood, obtained on day 0 of MenACWY control vaccination. These receptors all stem from an adult in good health.

This clone came up a few times. The chain links TRBV6-7 to TRBJ1-4; D unclear. TRBV6-7 is identified as an open reading frame with a role that is uncertain. V was trimmed by 1 base and J by 0 bases, leaving 9 bases between them. The CDR3 is made up of 16 amino acids. The CDR3 protein is CASSYFGLATNEKLFF. The CDR3 DNA follows: TGTGCCAGCAGTTACTTCGGACTGGCAACTAATGAAAAACTGTTTTTT.

This clone appeared a few times. This sample includes further DNA sequences coding for the same CDR3. The chain combines TRBV29-1 with TRBJ2-1, with D unresolved. The CDR3 covers 12 residues. CDR1 is SQVTM, CDR2 ANQGSEA, per germline. V lost 4 bases to trimming and J lost 4 bases, with 8 bases between them. The CDR3 loop reads CSVGKAYNEQFF. The CDR3, as DNA: TGCAGCGTTGGGAAGGCGTACAATGAGCAGTTCTTC.

J is TRBJ2-1 and V is TRBV9, with TRBD2 as a possible D gene (5 bases). Germline V gene sequence: CDR1 SGDLS, CDR2 YYNGEE. V shed 0 bases and J shed 9 bases, with 19 bases lying between them. This CDR3 spans 16 amino acids. The chain's CDR3 is CASSVGQAVEGGEQFF. Here the CDR3 DNA reads TGTGCCAGCAGCGTAGGGCAAGCGGTAGAAGGTGGTGAGCAGTTCTTC. Full variable domain (rest looked up from reference TRBV9 and TRBJ2-1): DSGVTQTPKHLITATGQRVTLRCSPRSGDLSVYWYQQSLDQGLQFLIQYYNGEERAKGNILERFSAQQFPDLHSELNLSSLELGDSALYFCASSVGQAVEGGEQFFGPGTRLTVL.

This clone was counted only a few times. This chain connects TRBV6-4 to TRBJ2-1; TRBD2 matches 13 bases. The J segment lost 10 bases and the V segment lost 5 bases, leaving 8 bases of the junction unmatched. Germline V CDR1 and CDR2: MRHNA, SNTAGT. There are 15 residues in the CDR3. The CDR3 coding sequence is TGTGCCAGCAGTCGACTAGCGGGAGGAAGCGGGGAGCAGTTCTTC. Translation gives CASSRLAGGSGEQFF.

The V gene is TRBV7-2, the J gene TRBJ2-1; TRBD2 matches 7 bases. CDR1 is SGHTA and CDR2 is FQGNSA in the germline V gene. With V trimmed by 0 bases and J by 5 bases, 7 bases remained unmatched. The CDR3 is 16 residues long. The CDR3 spells CASSLAASGKNNEQFF. The DNA of the CDR3 is TGTGCCAGCAGCTTAGCAGCGAGCGGGAAGAACAATGAGCAGTTCTTC.

In this sample, this clone turned up once. V usage is TRBV7-9 and J usage is TRBJ2-7; D not resolved. CDR3 size: 16 residues. The V end lost 2 bases, the J end lost 2 bases, and 16 bases lay between the germline ends. The V gene's germline CDR1 is SEHNR and CDR2 FQNEAQ (reference sequence). The CDR3 bases are TGTGCCAGCAGCTTACTGCAGAGCCCTGGAGCCTACGAGCAGTACGTC. Protein: CASSLLQSPGAYEQYV.

The J gene is TRBJ2-7, the V gene TRBV7-8, with 8 bases identical to TRBD1. V lost 10 bases to trimming and J lost 1 base; unmatched junction nucleotides: 9. Germline values: CDR1 SGHVS, CDR2 FQNEAQ. The CDR3 length is 14 residues. CDR3 coding DNA: TGTGCCACCAGACAGGGGAGGTGGTCCTACGAGCAGTACTTC. This translates into CATRQGRWSYEQYF.

V and J are TRBV6-6 and TRBJ2-3, with D unresolved. Per germline, CDR1 MNHNY and CDR2 SVGAGI (reference sequence). This CDR3 spans 12 amino acids. Trimming cost V 5 bases and J 4 bases, with 7 bases left between them. The CDR3 loop is CASSGVSDTQYF. DNA for the CDR3: TGTGCCAGCAGTGGGGTGTCAGATACGCAGTATTTT.

V usage is TRBV3-1 (or the pseudogene TRBV3-2) and J usage is TRBJ1-1, with no clear D. CDR3 size: 11 residues. Germline V CDR1 and CDR2: LGHDT, YNNKEL (reference sequence). V lost 6 bases and J 5 bases, leaving 7 bases between the germline ends. The CDR3 spells CASRVGTEAFF. CDR3 in DNA: TGTGCCAGCAGGGTAGGGACTGAAGCTTTCTTT.

The chain carries TRBV5-1 and TRBJ2-3, with 13 bases fitting TRBD2. The CDR3 spans 16 residues. Trimming at V came to 5 bases and at J to 2 bases, leaving 5 bases not matched to a gene. Germline V gene sequence: CDR1 SGHRS, CDR2 YFSETQ. The DNA for the CDR3 is TGCGCCAGCAGTCCGGGACTAGCGGGAACCACAGATACGCAGTATTTT. Its translation: CASSPGLAGTTDTQYF. The variable domain in full, completed from reference TRBV5-1 and TRBJ2-3, reads KAGVTQTPRYLIKTRGQQVTLSCSPISGHRSVSWYQQTPGQGLQFLFEYFSETQRNKGNFPGRFSGRQFSNSRSEMNVSTLELGDSALYLCASSPGLAGTTDTQYFGPGTRLTVL.

The chain uses TRBV4-2 and TRBJ2-5; 9 positions agree with TRBD2. Per the germline V gene, CDR1 is LGHNA and CDR2 is YNFKEQ. The CDR3 covers 14 residues. The ends lost 5 bases at V and 1 base at J; junction bases unmatched: 2. For the CDR3, the DNA is TGTGCCAGCAGCTTAGCGGGGGCCCAAGAGACCCAGTACTTC. Encoded protein: CASSLAGAQETQYF.

The chain has TRBV18 and TRBJ1-3; D might be TRBD1 (5 bases). CDR1 KGHSH and CDR2 LQKENI come from the germline V gene. The CDR3 consists of 17 residues. The V end lost 0 bases, the J end lost 4 bases, and 16 bases lay between the germline ends. This CDR3 reads CASSPPGAEGKGNTIYF. CDR3 coding DNA: TGTGCCAGCTCACCACCAGGCGCGGAGGGGAAAGGAAACACCATATATTTT.

The chain has TRBV29-1 and TRBJ2-3; 11 bases map to TRBD2. CDR1 is SQVTM and CDR2 is ANQGSEA in the germline V gene. This CDR3 has 15 residues. Losses at the gene ends were 6 bases for V and 1 base for J; bases not matched to a gene: 6. CDR3 amino acids: CSVALAGVGTDTQYF. In DNA, the CDR3 is TGCAGCGTGGCACTAGCGGGAGTTGGCACAGATACGCAGTATTTT.

This clone has more than one count but fewer than ten. The V and J genes are TRBV11-3 and TRBJ2-1, with 9 bases aligning to TRBD1. Germline loops: CDR1 SGHNT, CDR2 YENEEA. The V segment lost 5 bases and the J segment 9 bases; nucleotides outside the gene matches: 2. This CDR3 has 12 residues. In nucleotides, the CDR3 is TGTGCCAGCAGCGGGGACAGGGTTGAGCAGTTCTTC. Translation: CASSGDRVEQFF.

CDR3 sequence reads: CSARRFNEQFF. For the CDR3, the DNA is TGCAGTGCTAGACGGTTCAATGAGCAGTTCTTC. The chain uses TRBV20-1 and TRBJ2-1; D is undetermined. Trimming stripped 2 bases from V and 6 bases from J, with 5 bases between. The CDR3 loop spans 11 amino acids. Per germline, CDR1 DFQATT and CDR2 SNEGSKA (reference sequence).

The chain recombines TRBV30 with TRBJ1-2; D is undetermined. Trimming pared 7 bases from V and 5 bases from J, leaving 17 bases between. Germline V lookup: CDR1 GTSNPN, CDR2 SVGIG (reference sequence). The CDR3 consists of 13 residues. CDR3 coding DNA: TGTGCCTTTCCATCACTCTCAGCGTATGGCTACACCTTC. Translating gives CAFPSLSAYGYTF.

The CDR3 region is CASSRLGGEAFF. CDR3 coding DNA: TGCGCCAGCAGCCGCCTAGGTGGGGAAGCTTTCTTT. This rearrangement joins TRBV4-1 to TRBJ1-1, with unresolved D. Per the germline V gene, CDR1 is MGHRA and CDR2 is YSYEKL. V was shortened by 4 bases and J by 8 bases, with 11 bases between the two germline ends. The CDR3 loop spans 12 amino acids.

The chain joins TRBV30 to TRBJ1-4, with TRBD1 identical over 7 bases. CDR1 and CDR2 from the germline V gene are GTSNPN and SVGIG (reference sequence). Losses at the gene ends were 0 bases for V and 3 bases for J; bases not matched to a gene: 1. This CDR3 comprises 14 residues. CDR3 amino acids: CAWSVTGANEKLFF. The CDR3 DNA reads as TGTGCCTGGAGTGTAACAGGGGCTAATGAAAAACTGTTTTTT.

The chain joins TRBV6-5 to TRBJ1-6, with D possibly matching TRBD1 (6 bases). V dropped 5 bases and J dropped 5 bases, with 13 bases sitting between them. Germline CDR1 and CDR2: MNHEY and SVGAGI. The CDR3 length is 15 residues. The CDR3 region has the DNA TGTGCCAGCAGTCAATCGGACAGCAATAATTCACCCCTCCACTTT. Translation gives CASSQSDSNNSPLHF.

This chain uses TRBV5-1 with TRBJ2-3; 7 bases match TRBD2. Germline V CDR1 and CDR2: SGHRS, YFSETQ. V shed 7 bases, J shed 2 bases, and the junction held 10 bases outside the gene matches. The CDR3 spans 15 residues. The CDR3 region is CASRRRGSDTDTQYF. As DNA, the CDR3 is TGCGCCAGCCGACGGCGGGGGAGTGACACAGATACGCAGTATTTT. The complete variable domain, with remaining parts taken from reference TRBV5-1 and TRBJ2-3, reads KAGVTQTPRYLIKTRGQQVTLSCSPISGHRSVSWYQQTPGQGLQFLFEYFSETQRNKGNFPGRFSGRQFSNSRSEMNVSTLELGDSALYLCASRRRGSDTDTQYFGPGTRLTVL.

This chain uses TRBV6-1 with TRBJ1-2, with D perhaps TRBD1 (5 bases). The V and J ends lost 0 bases and 4 bases respectively, with 9 bases between them. The CDR3 covers 14 residues. The V gene's germline CDR1 is MNHNS and CDR2 SASEGT. The CDR3 loop reads CASSEAARAYGYTF. Here the CDR3 DNA reads TGTGCCAGCAGTGAAGCGGCCAGGGCCTATGGCTACACCTTC.

The V gene is TRBV25-1, the J gene TRBJ1-5, with 9 bases identical to TRBD1. Trimming took 1 base from V and 6 from J; bases not matched to a gene: 7. Germline V CDR1 and CDR2: MGHDK, SYGVNS. The CDR3 has 16 amino acids. Here the CDR3 reads CASSESTGGPSQPQHF. The DNA for the CDR3 is TGTGCCAGCAGTGAATCAACAGGGGGCCCGAGTCAGCCCCAGCATTTT.

This sequence joins TRBV28 and TRBJ2-3, with D hard to call. CDR1 is MDHEN and CDR2 is SYDVKM in the germline V gene. The CDR3 consists of 12 residues. V gave up 1 base and J gave up 4 bases, with 3 bases separating them. CDR3 DNA sequence: TGTGCCAGCAGTTTATATCCAGATACGCAGTATTTT. This translates into CASSLYPDTQYF.

Turning to this clone: At the DNA level, this CDR3 is encoded by other sequences in the same sample as well. This chain links TRBV3-1 (or the pseudogene TRBV3-2) with TRBJ1-1; no reliable D call. V was trimmed by 1 base and J by 5 bases, leaving 2 bases between them. Looked up from germline, CDR1 is LGHDT and CDR2 is YNNKEL (reference sequence). The CDR3 has 11 amino acids. The CDR3 sequence is CASSQATEAFF. CDR3 sequence (DNA): TGTGCCAGCAGCCAAGCGACTGAAGCTTTCTTT.

The genes are TRBV6-5 and TRBJ1-1, with 8 nucleotides matching TRBD1. Germline lookup yields CDR1 MNHEY and CDR2 SVGAGI. The length of the CDR3 is 14 residues. V trimming: 0 bases; J trimming: 4 bases; junction bases outside the gene matches: 1. Written as DNA, the CDR3 is TGTGCCAGCAGTTACTCCAGGGGGCGCACTGAAGCTTTCTTT. Protein sequence: CASSYSRGRTEAFF.

The rearrangement links TRBV12-3 or TRBV12-4 to TRBJ1-1, with a weak D call TRBD1 (5 bases). V was shortened by 5 bases and J by 6 bases, with 10 bases between the two germline ends. This CDR3 is built from 12 residues. The CDR3 bases are TGTGCCAGCAGTGCAGGGAAGTCTGAAGCTTTCTTT. Its translation: CASSAGKSEAFF.

CDR3 bases: TGTGCCAGCAGGGATACCGGGACCCAGCCCACAGATACGCAGTATTTT. Protein product: CASRDTGTQPTDTQYF. The chain joins TRBV2 to TRBJ2-3, with D perhaps given as TRBD1 or TRBD2 (5 bases each). V was cut by 6 bases and J by 2 bases, with 18 bases left in between. The CDR3 is 16 residues long. Germline CDR1 is SNHLY and CDR2 is FYNNEI.